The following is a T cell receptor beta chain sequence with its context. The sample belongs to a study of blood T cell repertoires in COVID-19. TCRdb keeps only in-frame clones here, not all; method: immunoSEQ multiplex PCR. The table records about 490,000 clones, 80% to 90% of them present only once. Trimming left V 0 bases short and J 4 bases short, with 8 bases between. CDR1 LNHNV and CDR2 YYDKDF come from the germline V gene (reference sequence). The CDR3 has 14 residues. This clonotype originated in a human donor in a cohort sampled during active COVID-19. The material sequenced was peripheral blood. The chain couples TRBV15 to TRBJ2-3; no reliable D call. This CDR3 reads CATSRDRSPDTQYF. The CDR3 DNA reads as TGTGCCACCAGCAGAGATCGGTCCCCAGATACGCAGTATTTT.